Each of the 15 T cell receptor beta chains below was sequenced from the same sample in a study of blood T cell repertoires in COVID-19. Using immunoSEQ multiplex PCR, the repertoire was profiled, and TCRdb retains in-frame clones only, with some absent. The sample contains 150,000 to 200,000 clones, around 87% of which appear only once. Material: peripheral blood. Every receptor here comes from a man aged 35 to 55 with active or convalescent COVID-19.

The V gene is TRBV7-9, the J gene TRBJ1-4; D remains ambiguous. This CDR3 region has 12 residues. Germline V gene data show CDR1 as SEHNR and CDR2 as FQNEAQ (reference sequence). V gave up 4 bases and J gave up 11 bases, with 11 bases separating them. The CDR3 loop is CASSSSTSKLFF. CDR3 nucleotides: TGTGCCAGCAGCTCATCAACCAGTAAACTGTTTTTT.

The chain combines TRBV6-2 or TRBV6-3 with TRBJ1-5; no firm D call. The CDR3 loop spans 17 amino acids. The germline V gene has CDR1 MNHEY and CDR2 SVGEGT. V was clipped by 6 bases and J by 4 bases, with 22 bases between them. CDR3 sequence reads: CASSTTTYGVSNQPQHF. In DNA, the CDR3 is TGTGCCAGCAGCACTACGACTTACGGGGTCTCAAATCAGCCCCAGCATTTT.

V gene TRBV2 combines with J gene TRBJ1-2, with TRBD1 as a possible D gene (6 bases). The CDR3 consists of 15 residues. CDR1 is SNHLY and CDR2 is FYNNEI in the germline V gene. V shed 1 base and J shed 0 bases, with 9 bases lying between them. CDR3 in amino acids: CASSEGGHPNYGYTF. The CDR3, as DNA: TGTGCCAGCAGTGAAGGGGGGCATCCTAACTATGGCTACACCTTC.

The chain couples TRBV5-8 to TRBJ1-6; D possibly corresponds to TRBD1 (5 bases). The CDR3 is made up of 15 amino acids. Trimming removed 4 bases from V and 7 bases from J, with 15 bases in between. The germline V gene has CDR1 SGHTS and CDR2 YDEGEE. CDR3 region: CASSRQPIYNSPLHF. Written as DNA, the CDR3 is TGTGCCAGCAGCCGACAGCCAATATACAATTCACCCCTCCACTTT.

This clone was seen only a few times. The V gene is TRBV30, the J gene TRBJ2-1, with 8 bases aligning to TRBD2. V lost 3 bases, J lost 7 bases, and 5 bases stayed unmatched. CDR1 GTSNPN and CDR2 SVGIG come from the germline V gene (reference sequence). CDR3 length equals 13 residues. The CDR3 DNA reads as TGTGCCTGGAGAGGACTAGCCTCAAATGAGCAGTTCTTC. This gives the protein CAWRGLASNEQFF.

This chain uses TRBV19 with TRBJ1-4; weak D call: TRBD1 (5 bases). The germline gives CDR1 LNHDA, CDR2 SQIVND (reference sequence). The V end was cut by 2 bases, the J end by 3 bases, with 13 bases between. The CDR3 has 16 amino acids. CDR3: CASSINTGLANEKLFF. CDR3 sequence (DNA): TGTGCCAGTAGTATAAATACGGGACTCGCTAATGAAAAACTGTTTTTT.

In nucleotides, the CDR3 is TGTGCCAGCTCAGCGGGACAGTCATTAACCTACGAGCAGTACTTC. Amino acid sequence: CASSAGQSLTYEQYF. The rearrangement links TRBV18 to TRBJ2-7, with D possibly TRBD1 on 7 matching bases. The CDR3 sequence is 15 residues long. CDR1 is KGHSH, CDR2 LQKENI, per germline. The germline V and J ends were trimmed by 5 bases and 2 bases, with 16 bases remaining between them.

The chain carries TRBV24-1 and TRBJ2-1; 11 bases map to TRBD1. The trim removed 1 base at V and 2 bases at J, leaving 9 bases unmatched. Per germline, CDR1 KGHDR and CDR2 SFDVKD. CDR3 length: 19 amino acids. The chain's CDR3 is CATSDLRRDRGVTYNEQFF. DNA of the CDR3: TGTGCCACCAGTGATTTACGTCGGGACAGGGGGGTCACCTACAATGAGCAGTTCTTC.

CDR3 amino acids: CASSFGTASYEQYF. The CDR3 DNA sequence: TGCGCCAGCAGCTTTGGGACAGCCTCCTACGAGCAGTACTTC. The genes are TRBV5-1 and TRBJ2-7; 7 nucleotides match TRBD1. V was pared by 2 bases and J by 0 bases, with 2 bases of the junction left unmatched. CDR3 length: 14 amino acids. CDR1 and CDR2 from the germline V gene are SGHRS and YFSETQ.

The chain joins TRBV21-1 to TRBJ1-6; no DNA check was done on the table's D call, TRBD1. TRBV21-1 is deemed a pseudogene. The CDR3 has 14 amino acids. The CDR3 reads CARAFHRSHSPLHF. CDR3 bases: TGTGCCAGGGCTTTCCACAGGTCTCATTCACCCCTCCACTTT.

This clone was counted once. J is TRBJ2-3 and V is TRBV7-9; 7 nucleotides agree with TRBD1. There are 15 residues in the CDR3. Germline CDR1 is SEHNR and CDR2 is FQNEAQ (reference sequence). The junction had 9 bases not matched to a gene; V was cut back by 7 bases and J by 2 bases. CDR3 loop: CASTSRTGATDTQYF. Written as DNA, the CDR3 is TGTGCCAGCACTTCCCGAACAGGGGCCACAGATACGCAGTATTTT.

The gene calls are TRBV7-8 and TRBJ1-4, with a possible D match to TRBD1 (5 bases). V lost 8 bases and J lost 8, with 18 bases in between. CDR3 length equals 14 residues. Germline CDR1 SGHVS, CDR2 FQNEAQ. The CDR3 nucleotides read TGTGCCAGCTCCAGGGCCCAGGGATGGGAAAAACTGTTTTTT. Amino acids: CASSRAQGWEKLFF.

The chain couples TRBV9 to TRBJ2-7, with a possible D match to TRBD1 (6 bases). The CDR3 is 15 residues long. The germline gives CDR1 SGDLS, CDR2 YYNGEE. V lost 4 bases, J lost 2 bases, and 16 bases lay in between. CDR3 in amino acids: CASSPSGTRTYEQYF. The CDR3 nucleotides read TGTGCCAGCAGCCCGTCCGGGACAAGAACCTACGAGCAGTACTTC.

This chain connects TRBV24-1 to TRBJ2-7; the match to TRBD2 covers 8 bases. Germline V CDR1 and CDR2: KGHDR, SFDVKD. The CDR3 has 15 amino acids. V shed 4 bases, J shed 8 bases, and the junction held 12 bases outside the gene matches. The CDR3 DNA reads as TGTGCCACCAGTGAACCCCGGGAGGGGGGCCTGAAGCAGTACTTC. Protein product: CATSEPREGGLKQYF.

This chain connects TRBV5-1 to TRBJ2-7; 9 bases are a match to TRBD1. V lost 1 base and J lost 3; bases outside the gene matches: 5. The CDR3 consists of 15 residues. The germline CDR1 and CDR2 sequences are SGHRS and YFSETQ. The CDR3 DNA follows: TGCGCCAGCAGCTTGACAGGGGGCGCGGACTACGAGCAGTACTTC. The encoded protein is CASSLTGGADYEQYF.